This TCR beta chain was identified during a study of quantifying T cell responses using KT2 cells. Study-level information: RNA was reverse transcribed with TCR alpha and beta constant-region primers. Under optimum conditions, T4 ligation efficiency was estimated at more than 8%.

Findings and limits, study-wide: Very high KT2 spike-in numbers caused saturation in KT2 sequence detection.

Fixed numbers of PBMC received varying amounts of KT2 cells. This CDR3 has 14 residues. V was trimmed by 8 bases and J by 1 base, leaving 12 bases between them. Germline CDR1 and CDR2: MNHEY and SMNVEV (reference sequence). Each cDNA got a UMI-containing oligo ligated at its 3' end. First-round PCR used around 4 cycles and beta primers RC1.1 and RC1.2 covering TRBC1 and TRBC2. TCRdb itself ran the UMI-ligation and nested PCR reads through MiXCR, one entry per CDR3 protein. The table includes about 30,000 distinct CDR3 sequences, less than 7.5% detected once. This clonotype was seen ten or more times. The antigen is undetermined.

The sample was PBMCs spiked with cells of the T cell clone KT2. This TCR derives from a human donor. V usage is TRBV27 and J usage is TRBJ1-5, with a weak D call TRBD1 (6 bases). The CDR3: CASGIGGSNQPQHF. DNA of the CDR3: TGTGCCAGCGGTATAGGGGGAAGCAATCAGCCCCAGCATTTT.